The sample holds a few counts of the clone carrying this T cell receptor beta chain. Antigen specificity is unknown. The germline CDR1 and CDR2 sequences are MNHNS and SASEGT. The CDR3 is 18 residues long. V was pared by 6 bases and J by 0 bases, with 18 bases between. The sample comes from a study of T cells in Graves' hyperthyroidism and ophthalmopathy. Study information: Peripheral blood was acquired at first diagnosis, ahead of any therapy whatsoever.

Study-level findings and limits: A 13 V-J model separated ophthalmopathy from stable hyperthyroidism.

Amplification of TCR beta CDR3 regions used RNA as the template. HTBI primers were used for first-round RT-PCR of the TCR CDR3. TCRdb reanalysed the multiplex PCR reads using MiXCR and keeps one entry per CDR3 protein. Among roughly 650,000 distinct CDR3 sequences, more than 15% were seen once, and the ten largest hold around 3.5%. The receptor's source is a woman in her thirties or forties with Graves' ophthalmopathy. V is TRBV6-1 and J is TRBJ1-6; a possible D gene is TRBD1 (5 bases). The sample was blood. The CDR3 coding sequence is TGTGCCAGCAGCCCAGGGTTTCCGGAAGGCTCCTATAATTCACCCCTCCACTTT. Translation: CASSPGFPEGSYNSPLHF.